The 22 T cell receptor beta chains below were found in one sample sequenced in a study of cytomegalovirus exposure and HLA in healthy donors. The PCR was carried out with 60 Vbeta primers and 13 Jbeta primers. Assay: immunoSEQ multiplex PCR; the TCRdb copy retains only in-frame clones and omits some. The sample consists of about 88,000 clones, 90% of them appearing once. Sequencing was done on a sample of PBMCs. These receptors originate from a man younger than 35 in good health and CMV-seronegative.

This chain joins TRBV28 and TRBJ2-3; no definite D call. The V gene's germline CDR1 is MDHEN and CDR2 SYDVKM. V was clipped by 5 bases and J by 0 bases, with 6 bases between them. The CDR3 contains 13 residues. DNA of the CDR3: TGTGCCAGCAGTACCTATAGCACAGATACGCAGTATTTT. This gives the protein CASSTYSTDTQYF.

This sequence joins TRBV14 and TRBJ2-7, with 7 bases lining up with TRBD2. Germline V gene data show CDR1 as SGHDN and CDR2 as FVKESK. Trimming cost V 4 bases and J 0 bases; bases outside gene matches: 6. CDR3 length: 15 residues. The CDR3 region is CASSRLAGASYEQYF. CDR3 nucleotide sequence: TGTGCCAGCAGCCGATTAGCGGGCGCCTCCTACGAGCAGTACTTC.

The J gene is TRBJ1-3, the V gene TRBV15, with 8 bases fitting TRBD1. Germline assignment: CDR1 LNHNV and CDR2 YYDKDF (reference sequence). The CDR3 runs 17 residues. Germline trimming cut 0 bases from V and 2 bases from J; bases unmatched to any gene: 6. Here the CDR3 DNA reads TGTGCCACCAGCAGAGATTACGGACAGGGCCCTGGAAACACCATATATTTT. Residues: CATSRDYGQGPGNTIYF.

The chain couples TRBV7-6 to TRBJ1-1, with D perhaps matching TRBD1 (6 bases). The V gene lost 1 base and the J gene lost 7 bases, with 16 bases spanning the gap. Germline CDR1 SGHVS, CDR2 FNYEAQ. This CDR3 has 15 amino acids. The CDR3: CASSLVAGGGDEAFF. The CDR3 coding sequence is TGTGCCAGCAGCTTAGTAGCGGGAGGGGGGGATGAAGCTTTCTTT.

V is TRBV19 and J is TRBJ1-1; D remains unclear. CDR3 size: 14 residues. The ends were cut back, 7 bases at V and 1 base at J, with 13 bases in the middle. Germline V gene lookup returns CDR1 LNHDA and CDR2 SQIVND (reference sequence). The CDR3 loop is CASKVWGENTEAFF. CDR3 nucleotide sequence: TGTGCCAGTAAGGTATGGGGAGAGAACACTGAAGCTTTCTTT.

This clone was picked up one time. V is TRBV4-1 and J is TRBJ2-7, with 7 bases fitting TRBD1. Losses at the gene ends were 4 bases for V and 0 bases for J; bases not matched to a gene: 3. The CDR3 extends over 14 amino acids. Germline-derived CDR1 and CDR2 are MGHRA and YSYEKL. In DNA, the CDR3 is TGCGCCAGCAGCCGGCAGGGGGACTCCTACGAGCAGTACTTC. Its protein product is CASSRQGDSYEQYF.

This chain links TRBV15 with TRBJ2-3, with 8 positions matching TRBD2. Trimming removed 0 bases from V and 7 bases from J; junction bases left unmatched: 6. The CDR3 is made up of 15 amino acids. Germline CDR1 and CDR2: LNHNV and YYDKDF (reference sequence). CDR3 loop: CATSRDGGGRYTQYF. As DNA, the CDR3 is TGTGCCACCAGCAGAGACGGCGGGGGGAGGTATACGCAGTATTTT.

The CDR3 DNA sequence: TGTGCCAGCAGCTTAGTTACTCTTCAAGAGACCCAGTACTTC. This sequence encodes CASSLVTLQETQYF. This chain joins TRBV7-8 and TRBJ2-5; D gene uncertain. CDR3 size: 14 residues. Germline CDR1 SGHVS, CDR2 FQNEAQ. The V gene lost 1 base and the J gene lost 2 bases, with 8 bases spanning the gap.

The genes are TRBV4-2 and TRBJ2-7; 7 bases agree with TRBD1. Germline V gene data show CDR1 as LGHNA and CDR2 as YNFKEQ. The V segment lost 5 bases and the J segment 0 bases; nucleotides outside the gene matches: 7. The CDR3 loop spans 15 amino acids. CDR3 in amino acids: CASSGRDSPSYEQYF. CDR3 nucleotide sequence: TGTGCCAGCAGCGGCCGGGACAGTCCCTCCTACGAGCAGTACTTC.

The chain employs TRBV6-5 and TRBJ1-6; perhaps TRBD1 as D (5 bases). CDR1 is MNHEY, CDR2 SVGAGI, per germline. There are 15 residues in the CDR3. The germline V and J ends were trimmed by 6 bases and 7 bases, with 16 bases remaining between them. This CDR3 is CASRRPGRENSPLHF. Here the CDR3 DNA reads TGTGCCAGCAGGCGCCCGGGACGGGAGAATTCACCCCTCCACTTT.

The chain carries TRBV30 and TRBJ2-3; TRBD2 agrees at 14 bases. The CDR3 is made up of 15 amino acids. CDR1 and CDR2 from the germline V gene are GTSNPN and SVGIG (reference sequence). Trimming removed 6 bases from V and 2 bases from J; junction bases left unmatched: 4. The DNA for the CDR3 is TGTGCCTGTGGACTAGCGGGAGGTTTCACAGATACGCAGTATTTT. Translated: CACGLAGGFTDTQYF.

In this sample, this clone turned up once. This chain links TRBV13 with TRBJ2-2; D not certain. Trimming pared 5 bases from V and 1 base from J, leaving 11 bases between. CDR1 is PRHDT, CDR2 FYEKMQ, per germline (reference sequence). The CDR3 totals 15 residues. CDR3 loop: CASSQGGRNTGELFF. Here the CDR3 DNA reads TGTGCCAGCAGCCAAGGCGGCAGGAACACCGGGGAGCTGTTTTTT.

This sequence joins TRBV28 and TRBJ2-6; D call uncertain. Germline CDR1 reads MDHEN; CDR2 reads SYDVKM. Trimming removed 3 bases from V and 2 bases from J, with 14 bases in between. The length of the CDR3 is 17 residues. Written as DNA, the CDR3 is TGTGCCAGCAGTTTGGGCCCCCCCGGCACTGGGGCCAACGTCCTGACTTTC. It encodes CASSLGPPGTGANVLTF.

V gene TRBV6-5 combines with J gene TRBJ1-1; D unresolved. The CDR3 has 14 residues. Germline assignment: CDR1 MNHEY and CDR2 SVGAGI. Trimming shortened V by 6 bases and J by 7 bases, and 18 bases separated the two germline ends. For the CDR3, the DNA is TGTGCCAGCAGGTCCCGACTTCGGGTAAATGAAGCTTTCTTT. This translates into CASRSRLRVNEAFF.

CDR3 region: CASNHLGNSPLHF. The CDR3 nucleotides are TGTGCCAGCAACCATTTGGGCAATTCACCCCTCCACTTT. The rearrangement uses TRBV5-4 and TRBJ1-6; the D is unclear. The germline V gene encodes CDR1 SGHNT and CDR2 YYREEE (reference sequence). V was clipped by 6 bases and J by 7 bases, with 11 bases between them. The CDR3 runs 13 residues. Filled out from reference TRBV5-4 and TRBJ1-6, the complete variable domain reads ETGVTQSPTHLIKTRGQQVTLRCSSQSGHNTVSWYQQALGQGPQFIFQYYREEENGRGNFPPRFSGLQFPNYSSELNVNALELDDSALYLCASNHLGNSPLHFGNGTRLTVT.

This chain connects TRBV6-6 to TRBJ1-1; the D gene is possibly TRBD1 (6 bases). V lost 6 bases and J lost 7, with 24 bases in between. CDR3 length equals 16 residues. Per germline, CDR1 MNHNY and CDR2 SVGAGI (reference sequence). CDR3 residues: CASSDKTRQVTGEAFF. The CDR3 DNA reads as TGTGCCAGCAGCGATAAAACTCGACAGGTTACGGGTGAAGCTTTCTTT.

This rearrangement joins TRBV5-1 to TRBJ2-1, with no clear D. Germline V gene data show CDR1 as SGHRS and CDR2 as YFSETQ. The CDR3 covers 15 residues. Trimming removed 0 bases at V and 4 bases at J, with 11 bases between. CDR3 coding DNA: TGCGCCAGCAGCTTGGTTGCGGATCCTTACAATGAGCAGTTCTTC. It yields the protein CASSLVADPYNEQFF.

The V call is TRBV6-1, the J call TRBJ1-6, with D perhaps matching TRBD1 (5 bases). The V end was cut by 3 bases, the J end by 14 bases, with 17 bases between. The CDR3 consists of 14 residues. Germline V gene sequence: CDR1 MNHNS, CDR2 SASEGT. CDR3 loop: CASSETGTGEALHF. The CDR3 coding sequence is TGTGCCAGCAGTGAGACCGGAACGGGGGAGGCCCTCCACTTT.

This clone showed up just once. V is TRBV6-5 and J is TRBJ2-1; 13 bases align to TRBD2. The CDR3 length is 15 residues. The V gene end was trimmed by 4 bases and the J gene end by 7 bases; junction bases not matched to a gene: 4. Germline lookup yields CDR1 MNHEY and CDR2 SVGAGI. The CDR3 loop reads CASSSPGLAGNEQFF. Written as DNA, the CDR3 is TGTGCCAGCAGTTCTCCGGGACTAGCGGGGAATGAGCAGTTCTTC.

The chain is built from TRBV19 and TRBJ2-2, with 8 positions matching TRBD2. V gave up 2 bases and J gave up 6 bases; unmatched junction bases: 11. Looked up from germline, CDR1 is LNHDA and CDR2 is SQIVND (reference sequence). The CDR3 totals 17 residues. In DNA form, the CDR3 reads TGTGCCAGTAGTATAACCCTAGCGGGTGCGGTGGCCGGGGAGCTGTTTTTT. It encodes CASSITLAGAVAGELFF. Full variable domain (rest looked up from reference TRBV19 and TRBJ2-2): DGGITQSPKYLFRKEGQNVTLSCEQNLNHDAMYWYRQDPGQGLRLIYYSQIVNDFQKGDIAEGYSVSREKKESFPLTVTSAQKNPTAFYLCASSITLAGAVAGELFFGEGSRLTVL.

This chain's CDR3 is CASSLDSHYGYTF. The CDR3 bases are TGTGCCAGCAGTTTAGACAGCCACTATGGCTACACCTTC. The V gene is TRBV27, the J gene TRBJ1-2, with D possibly being TRBD1 (5 bases). Per germline, CDR1 MNHEY and CDR2 SMNVEV (reference sequence). Trimming left V 2 bases short and J 3 bases short, with 7 bases between. The CDR3 extends over 13 amino acids.

V and J are TRBV5-4 and TRBJ1-2; D is possibly TRBD1 (6 bases). CDR3 length: 13 residues. Trimming removed 7 bases from V and 6 bases from J, with 16 bases in between. The germline CDR1 and CDR2 sequences are SGHNT and YYREEE (reference sequence). CDR3 protein: CASGLDRLHGYTF. The CDR3 region has the DNA TGTGCCAGCGGACTGGACAGACTTCATGGCTACACCTTC.